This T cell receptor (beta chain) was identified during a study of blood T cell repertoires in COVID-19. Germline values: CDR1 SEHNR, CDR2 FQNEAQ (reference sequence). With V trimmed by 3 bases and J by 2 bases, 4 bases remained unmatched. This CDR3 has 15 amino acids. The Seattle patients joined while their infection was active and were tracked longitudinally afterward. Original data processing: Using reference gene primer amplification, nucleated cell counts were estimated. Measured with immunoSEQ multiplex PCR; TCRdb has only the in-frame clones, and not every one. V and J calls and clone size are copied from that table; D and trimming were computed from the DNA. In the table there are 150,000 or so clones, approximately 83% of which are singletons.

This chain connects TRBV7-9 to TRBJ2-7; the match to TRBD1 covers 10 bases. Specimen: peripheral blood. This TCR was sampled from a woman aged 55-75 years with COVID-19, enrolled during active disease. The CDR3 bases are TGTGCCAGCAGCTTCGCCGGGACAGGGGCCTACGAGCAGTACTTC. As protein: CASSFAGTGAYEQYF.